This T cell receptor (beta chain) derives from a study of cytomegalovirus exposure and HLA in healthy donors. Whole-study context: Among approximately 390 genotyped donors, roughly 81% fell in the Caucasian-associated ancestry cluster.

This CDR3 region has 16 residues. The germline V gene has CDR1 SGHDT and CDR2 YYEEEE. With 1 base removed from V and 2 bases from J, the gap between germline ends came to 14 bases. The study ran its PCR with 60 Vbeta and 13 Jbeta primers. Assay: immunoSEQ multiplex PCR; the TCRdb copy retains only in-frame clones and omits some. This sample has some 200,000 clones; over 65% occur once, and the top ten carry 0.098%. The chain has TRBV5-6 and TRBJ2-3; D unresolved. Material: PBMCs. This clonotype originated in a boy between 2 and 10 years old in good health and CMV-seronegative. CDR3 nucleotide sequence: TGTGCCAGCAGCTTGAAGATAGCTACCCTCACAGATACGCAGTATTTT. Protein: CASSLKIATLTDTQYF. Full variable domain (remainder filled in from reference TRBV5-6 and TRBJ2-3): DAGVTQSPTHLIKTRGQQVTLRCSPKSGHDTVSWYQQALGQGPQFIFQYYEEEERQRGNFPDRFSGHQFPNYSSELNVNALLLGDSALYLCASSLKIATLTDTQYFGPGTRLTVL.